This passage covers 16 T cell receptor beta chains from one sample sequenced in a study of blood T cell repertoires in COVID-19. Assay used: immunoSEQ multiplex PCR; TCRdb lists only in-frame clones, some missing. The table records 150,000 or so clones, roughly nine tenths of them present only once. Sequences were obtained from peripheral blood. The receptors come from a man aged 18 to 30 with COVID-19, enrolled during active disease.

A note on this clone: At one end, the junction sequence differs from germline, possibly due to a read error. This chain uses TRBV28 with TRBJ1-4; 8 bases fit TRBD1. The CDR3 loop spans 19 amino acids. Germline CDR1 MDHEN, CDR2 SYDVKM. CDR3 loop: CASILGYQGAISTNEKLLF. CDR3 bases: TGTGCCAGCATCTTGGGTTATCAGGGGGCGATATCCACTAATGAAAAACTGCTTTTT. Filled out from reference TRBV28 and TRBJ1-4, the complete variable domain reads DVKVTQSSRYLVKRTGEKVFLECVQDMDHENMFWYRQDPGLGLRLIYFSYDVKMKEKGDIPEGYSVSREKKERFSLILESASTNQTSMYLCASILGYQGAISTNEKLLFGSGTQLSVL.

V gene TRBV21-1 combines with J gene TRBJ2-7; the listed D gene, TRBD2, was not tested against the DNA. TRBV21-1 is recorded as a pseudogene. CDR3 length: 16 amino acids. Here the CDR3 reads CASSKEAGPSIYEQYF. The DNA of the CDR3 is TGTGCCAGCAGCAAAGAGGCGGGGCCCTCAATCTACGAGCAGTACTTC.

CDR3 in amino acids: CASSPRPGEAKTQYF. CDR3 DNA: TGTGCCAGCAGTCCACGCCCGGGAGAAGCAAAGACCCAGTACTTC. The chain has TRBV2 and TRBJ2-5, with TRBD2 as a possible D gene (6 bases). This CDR3 is built from 15 residues. Trimming pared 5 bases from V and 6 bases from J, leaving 19 bases between. CDR1 is SNHLY and CDR2 is FYNNEI in the germline V gene.

The chain couples TRBV14 to TRBJ2-1, with a possible D match to TRBD2 (5 bases). CDR1 and CDR2 from the germline V gene are SGHDN and FVKESK. The V gene lost 2 bases and the J gene lost 10 bases, with 12 bases spanning the gap. The CDR3 covers 13 residues. CDR3 sequence reads: CASSQPRRGEQFF. The CDR3 DNA reads TGTGCCAGCAGCCAACCTAGGAGAGGGGAGCAGTTCTTC. The full variable domain, with the rest looked up from reference TRBV14 and TRBJ2-1, is EAGVTQFPSHSVIEKGQTVTLRCDPISGHDNLYWYRRVMGKEIKFLLHFVKESKQDESGMPNNRFLAERTGGTYSTLKVQPAELEDSGVYFCASSQPRRGEQFFGPGTRLTVL.

This chain joins TRBV30 and TRBJ1-2, with a weak D call TRBD1 (6 bases). The germline gives CDR1 GTSNPN, CDR2 SVGIG (reference sequence). V lost 3 bases and J lost 2, with 13 bases in between. The CDR3 sequence is 14 residues long. The CDR3 DNA reads as TGTGCCTGGAGGGGACACCGATCAAACTATGGCTACACCTTC. Encoded protein: CAWRGHRSNYGYTF.

The chain carries TRBV28 and TRBJ1-1; TRBD1 might be the D (5 bases). CDR1 MDHEN and CDR2 SYDVKM come from the germline V gene. V lost 5 bases to trimming and J lost 4 bases, with 17 bases between them. This CDR3 is built from 15 residues. This chain's CDR3 is CASSLLLGLGTEAFF. The CDR3 DNA follows: TGTGCCAGCAGTCTCCTTCTGGGGCTCGGCACTGAAGCTTTCTTT.

The chain is built from TRBV15 and TRBJ2-3; D gene ambiguous. The ends were cut back, 0 bases at V and 4 bases at J, with 11 bases in the middle. CDR3 length equals 15 residues. CDR1 and CDR2 from the germline V gene are LNHNV and YYDKDF (reference sequence). The CDR3 protein is CATSRDGSQADTQYF. In DNA form, the CDR3 reads TGTGCCACCAGCAGAGATGGATCGCAGGCAGATACGCAGTATTTT.

The CDR3 here is CASRPGGPREPYNEQFF. The DNA of the CDR3 is TGTGCCAGCAGGCCTGGGGGCCCCAGGGAACCCTACAATGAGCAGTTCTTC. The chain is built from TRBV6-2 or TRBV6-3 and TRBJ2-1; possibly TRBD1 for D (6 bases). CDR1 is MNHEY, CDR2 SVGEGT, per germline. The CDR3 runs to 17 residues. Trimming removed 6 bases at V and 2 bases at J, with 20 bases between.

Only one count was recorded for this clone. The chain has TRBV16 and TRBJ2-2; D is uncertain. The CDR3 runs to 16 residues. Germline V gene lookup returns CDR1 KGHSY and CDR2 FQNENV. V dropped 3 bases and J dropped 4 bases, with 15 bases sitting between them. For the CDR3, the DNA is TGTGCCAGCAGCCAGTTTACAGCCTTGAGCACCGGGGAGCTGTTTTTT. Its protein is CASSQFTALSTGELFF.

This clone has just one count. The chain links TRBV7-9 to TRBJ1-1; the D is unclear. Per the germline V gene, CDR1 is SEHNR and CDR2 is FQNEAQ (reference sequence). The CDR3 is made up of 12 amino acids. Trimming stripped 0 bases from V and 6 bases from J, with 5 bases between. Written as DNA, the CDR3 is TGTGCCAGCAGCTTAGCCCCTCCTGAAGCTTTCTTT. Protein product: CASSLAPPEAFF.

The chain combines TRBV7-2 with TRBJ1-2; 7 bases fit TRBD1. The CDR3 has 15 amino acids. The junction had 12 bases not matched to a gene; V was cut back by 4 bases and J by 7 bases. CDR1 is SGHTA, CDR2 FQGNSA, per germline. This CDR3 is CASSSTSYRGSGYTF. The CDR3 DNA follows: TGTGCCAGCAGCTCCACTTCTTACAGGGGAAGTGGCTACACCTTC. Drawing the rest from reference TRBV7-2 and TRBJ1-2, the complete variable domain is GAGVSQSPSNKVTEKGKDVELRCDPISGHTALYWYRQSLGQGLEFLIYFQGNSAPDKSGLPSDRFSAERTGGSVSTLTIQRTQQEDSAVYLCASSSTSYRGSGYTFGSGTRLTVV.

The V gene is TRBV6-2 or TRBV6-3, the J gene TRBJ2-2; 7 nucleotides agree with TRBD2. The CDR3 is 16 residues long. V lost 0 bases and J lost 1; bases outside the gene matches: 2. Germline CDR1 MNHEY, CDR2 SVGEGT. The chain's CDR3 is CASSYSRERNTGELFF. The CDR3 nucleotides read TGTGCCAGCAGTTACTCGCGGGAGAGGAACACCGGGGAGCTGTTTTTT.

The chain employs TRBV3-1 (or the pseudogene TRBV3-2) and TRBJ2-1, with D possibly matching TRBD1 (6 bases). Germline CDR1 LGHDT, CDR2 YNNKEL (reference sequence). V was clipped by 4 bases and J by 7 bases, with 8 bases between them. The CDR3 extends over 12 amino acids. The CDR3 DNA reads TGTGCCAGCAGCCGAGGGGGTAATGAGCAGTTCTTC. Translated: CASSRGGNEQFF.

The chain recombines TRBV11-2 with TRBJ1-6; weak D call: TRBD1 (6 bases). CDR1 is SGHAT and CDR2 is FQNNGV in the germline V gene. The CDR3 covers 15 residues. With 2 bases removed from V and 10 bases from J, the gap between germline ends came to 15 bases. CDR3 loop: CASSLLRGAGSPLHF. DNA for the CDR3: TGTGCCAGCAGCTTACTGCGGGGGGCAGGGTCACCCCTCCACTTT. Filled out from reference TRBV11-2 and TRBJ1-6, the complete variable domain reads EAGVAQSPRYKIIEKRQSVAFWCNPISGHATLYWYQQILGQGPKLLIQFQNNGVVDDSQLPKDRFSAERLKGVDSTLKIQPAKLEDSAVYLCASSLLRGAGSPLHFGNGTRLTVT.

This chain connects TRBV6-5 to TRBJ1-6; 10 positions match TRBD1. The junction had 5 bases not matched to a gene; V was cut back by 6 bases and J by 9 bases. Germline assignment: CDR1 MNHEY and CDR2 SVGAGI. This CDR3 is 14 amino acids long. DNA for the CDR3: TGTGCCAGCAGCCTCGGACAGGGGGTTTCACCCCTCCACTTT. The encoded protein is CASSLGQGVSPLHF.

The rearrangement uses TRBV7-9 and TRBJ2-2, with 8 bases matching TRBD1. From germline, CDR1 is SEHNR and CDR2 FQNEAQ (reference sequence). The trim removed 5 bases at V and 6 bases at J, leaving 5 bases unmatched. The CDR3 has 14 amino acids. Here the CDR3 reads CASSRQGLAGELFF. Here the CDR3 DNA reads TGTGCCAGCAGCCGACAGGGGTTAGCCGGGGAGCTGTTTTTT.